This T cell receptor (beta chain) appears in the sequencing data of a study of blood T cell repertoires in COVID-19. The overall study: Acute and convalescent COVID-19 samples came from the United States, Italy and Spain.

Sequenced by immunoSEQ multiplex PCR; TCRdb stores in-frame clones only, minus some. The sample shows about 100,000 clones, around 88% of them seen only once. V lost 5 bases to trimming and J lost 5 bases; unmatched junction nucleotides: 12. Germline V gene data show CDR1 as SGHRS and CDR2 as YFSETQ. The CDR3 totals 16 residues. The clonotype originates from a human donor in a cohort sampled during active COVID-19. This rearrangement joins TRBV5-1 to TRBJ2-3; 9 bases match TRBD1. Material for sequencing was peripheral blood. CDR3 sequence (DNA): TGCGCCAGCAGACCACAGGGGGCCCATAAAGGAGATACGCAGTATTTT. As protein: CASRPQGAHKGDTQYF.